This record looks at one T cell receptor (beta chain) sequence and its context. Which antigen it targets is not known. No much larger clonotype is one base removed from it; base qualities were not supplied. These data originate in a study of radiotherapy plus CTLA-4 blockade in lung cancer listed by TCRdb under 2018. For the wider study: Among enrolled patients, around 20% had an objective response and 25% to 35% reached disease control. Overall study results and their limits: After treatment with radiotherapy and ipilimumab, TCR clones that came from tumors expanded in the peripheral blood. The strongest predictors of response were reported to be early dynamic shifts in blood T cell clones along with a rise in serum interferon-beta following radiation.

Focal radiation therapy combined with CTLA-4 blockade (ipilimumab) was tested in patients with chemo-refractory metastatic non-small-cell lung cancer. The CDR3 runs 15 residues from the cysteine to the phenylalanine. The CDR3 DNA has 45 bases and is translated from base 1. The germline V gene provides CDR1 MGHDK and CDR2 SYGVNS. Trimming removed 5 bases from V and 0 bases from J; the gene matches leave 4 bases unexplained. Library preparation employed the immunoSEQ multiplex PCR assay. This immuneACCESS table, as held by TCRdb, lists in-frame sequences with V and J called but not all clones. Of the missing ones, under half trace to an unresolved V gene in checked studies; the others have no known cause. A total of more than 65,000 clones appear in this sample, 75% to 90% of them only once. The ten biggest clones cover 0.75% to 1% of the sample.

The receptor chain draws on TRBV25-1 and TRBJ1-3; TRBD1 lines up with 7 middle nucleotides. The TCR was taken from a human donor with non-small cell lung cancer who had stable disease on radiotherapy plus ipilimumab. Sequenced here: peripheral blood, sampled from a patient treated with radiotherapy plus ipilimumab. The bases are TGTGCCAGCAGTATGGACAGGACCTCTGGAAACACCATATATTTT. Translated, it reads CASSMDRTSGNTIYF.